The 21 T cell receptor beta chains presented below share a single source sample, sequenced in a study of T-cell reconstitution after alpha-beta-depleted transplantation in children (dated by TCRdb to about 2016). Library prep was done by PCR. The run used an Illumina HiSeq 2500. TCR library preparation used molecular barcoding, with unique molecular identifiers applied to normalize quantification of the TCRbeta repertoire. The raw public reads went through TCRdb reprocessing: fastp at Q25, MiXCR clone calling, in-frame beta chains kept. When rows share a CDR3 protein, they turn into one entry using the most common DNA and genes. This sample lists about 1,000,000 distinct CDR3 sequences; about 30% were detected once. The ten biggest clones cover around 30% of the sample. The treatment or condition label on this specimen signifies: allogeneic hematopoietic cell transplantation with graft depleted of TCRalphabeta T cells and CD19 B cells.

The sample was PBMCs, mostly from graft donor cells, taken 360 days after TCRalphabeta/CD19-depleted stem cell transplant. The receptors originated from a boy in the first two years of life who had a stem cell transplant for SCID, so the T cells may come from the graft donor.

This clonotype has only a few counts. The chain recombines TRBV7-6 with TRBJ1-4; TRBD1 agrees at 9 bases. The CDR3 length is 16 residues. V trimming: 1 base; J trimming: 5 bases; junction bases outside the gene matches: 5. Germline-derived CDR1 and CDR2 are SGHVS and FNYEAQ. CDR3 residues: CASSLVAGTGNEKLFF. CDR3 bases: TGTGCCAGCAGCTTAGTTGCGGGGACAGGGAATGAAAAACTGTTTTTT. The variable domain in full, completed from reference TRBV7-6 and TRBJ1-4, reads GAGVSQSPRYKVTKRGQDVALRCDPISGHVSLYWYRQALGQGPEFLTYFNYEAQQDKSGLPNDRFSAERPEGSISTLTIQRTEQRDSAMYRCASSLVAGTGNEKLFFGSGTQLSVL.

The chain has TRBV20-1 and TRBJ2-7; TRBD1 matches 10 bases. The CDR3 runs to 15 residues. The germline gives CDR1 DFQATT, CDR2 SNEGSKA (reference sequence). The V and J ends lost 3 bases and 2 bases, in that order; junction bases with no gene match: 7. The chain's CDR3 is CSASGSGTGAYEQYF. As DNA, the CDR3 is TGCAGTGCTAGCGGTTCCGGGACAGGGGCCTACGAGCAGTACTTC.

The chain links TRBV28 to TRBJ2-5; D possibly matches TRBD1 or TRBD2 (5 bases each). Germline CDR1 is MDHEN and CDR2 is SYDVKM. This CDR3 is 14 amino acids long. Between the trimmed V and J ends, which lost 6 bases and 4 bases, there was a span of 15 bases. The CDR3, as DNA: TGTGCCAGCAGGGTCCCGGGGCCTTTAGAGACCCAGTACTTC. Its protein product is CASRVPGPLETQYF.

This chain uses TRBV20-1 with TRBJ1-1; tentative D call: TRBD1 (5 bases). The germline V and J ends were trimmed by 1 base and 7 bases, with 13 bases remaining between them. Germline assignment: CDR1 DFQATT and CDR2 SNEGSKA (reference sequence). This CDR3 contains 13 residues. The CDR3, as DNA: TGCAGTGCTAGAGTGGGGGGTTCGGGTGAAGCTTTCTTT. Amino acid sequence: CSARVGGSGEAFF.

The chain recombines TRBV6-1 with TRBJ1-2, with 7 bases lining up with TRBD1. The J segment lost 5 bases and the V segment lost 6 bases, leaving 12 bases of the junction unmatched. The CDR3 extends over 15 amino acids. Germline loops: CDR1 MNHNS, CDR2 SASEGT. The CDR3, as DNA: TGTGCCAGCAGCCGCCCCGGACAGGCCGATTATGGCTACACCTTC. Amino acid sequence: CASSRPGQADYGYTF.

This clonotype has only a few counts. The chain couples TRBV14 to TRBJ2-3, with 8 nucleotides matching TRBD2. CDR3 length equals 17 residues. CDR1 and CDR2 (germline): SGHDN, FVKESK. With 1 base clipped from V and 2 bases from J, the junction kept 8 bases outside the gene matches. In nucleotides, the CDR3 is TGTGCCAGCAGCCAAGGGTTCCAGCGGGGGCCCACAGATACGCAGTATTTT. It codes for CASSQGFQRGPTDTQYF.

The CDR3 loop is CASSLGDGELFF. CDR3 DNA: TGTGCCAGCAGCTTGGGGGACGGGGAGCTGTTTTTT. V usage is TRBV5-5 and J usage is TRBJ2-2; D gene unclear. The CDR3 runs to 12 residues. The ends were cut back, 0 bases at V and 7 bases at J, with 4 bases in the middle. Germline V gene lookup returns CDR1 SGHKS and CDR2 YYEKEE (reference sequence).

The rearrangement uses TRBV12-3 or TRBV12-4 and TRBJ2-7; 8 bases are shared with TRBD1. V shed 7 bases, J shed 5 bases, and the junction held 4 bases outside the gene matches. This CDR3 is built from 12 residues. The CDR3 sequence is CASTQGAHEQYF. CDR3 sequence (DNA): TGTGCCAGCACGCAGGGGGCCCACGAGCAGTACTTC.

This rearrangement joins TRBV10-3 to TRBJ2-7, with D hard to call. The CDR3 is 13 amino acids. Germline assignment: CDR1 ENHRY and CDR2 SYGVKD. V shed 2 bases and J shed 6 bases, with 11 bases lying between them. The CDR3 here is CAISEDEAGEQYF. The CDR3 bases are TGTGCCATCAGTGAGGATGAGGCTGGCGAGCAGTACTTC.

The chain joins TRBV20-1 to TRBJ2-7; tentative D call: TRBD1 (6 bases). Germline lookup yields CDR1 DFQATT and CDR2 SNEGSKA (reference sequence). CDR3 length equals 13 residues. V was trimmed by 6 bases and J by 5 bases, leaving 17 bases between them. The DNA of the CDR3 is TGCAGTGCAGATGACATTAGGGGGAACGAGCAGTACTTC. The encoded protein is CSADDIRGNEQYF.

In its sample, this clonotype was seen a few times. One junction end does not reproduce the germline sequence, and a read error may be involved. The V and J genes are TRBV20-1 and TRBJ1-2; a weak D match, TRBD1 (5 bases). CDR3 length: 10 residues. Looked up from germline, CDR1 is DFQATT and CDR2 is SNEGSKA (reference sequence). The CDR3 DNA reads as TGCAGTGGTAGGCGGGACGGAATTCTCTTC. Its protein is CSGRRDGILF.

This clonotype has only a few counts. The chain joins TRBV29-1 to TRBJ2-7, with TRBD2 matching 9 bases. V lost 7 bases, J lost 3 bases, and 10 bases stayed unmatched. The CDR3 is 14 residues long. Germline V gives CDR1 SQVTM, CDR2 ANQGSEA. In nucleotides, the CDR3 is TGCAGCGCTGGCGGGGGGGGCCCTAACTACGAGCAGTACTTC. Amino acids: CSAGGGGPNYEQYF.

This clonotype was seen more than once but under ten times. This CDR3 reads CASTLTGTSVIGTDTQYF. The CDR3 nucleotides read TGTGCCAGCACCCTAACCGGGACTAGCGTGATTGGCACAGATACGCAGTATTTT. The genes are TRBV12-3 or TRBV12-4 and TRBJ2-3, with 10 bases identical to TRBD2. The CDR3 loop spans 18 amino acids. Unmatched junction bases numbered 14, after V lost 7 bases and J lost 1 base.

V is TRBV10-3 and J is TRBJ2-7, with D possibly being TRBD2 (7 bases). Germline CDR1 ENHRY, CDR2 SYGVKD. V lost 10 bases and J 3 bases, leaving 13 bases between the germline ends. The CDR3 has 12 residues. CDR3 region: CATEGGGYEQYF. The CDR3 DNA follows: TGTGCCACCGAGGGAGGGGGCTACGAGCAGTACTTC.

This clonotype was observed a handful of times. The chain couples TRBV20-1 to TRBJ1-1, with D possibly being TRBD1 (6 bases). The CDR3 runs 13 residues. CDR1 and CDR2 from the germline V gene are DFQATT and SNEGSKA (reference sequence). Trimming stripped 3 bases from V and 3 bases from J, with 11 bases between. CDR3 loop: CSARTGRDTEAFF. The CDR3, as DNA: TGCAGTGCTAGGACAGGCCGTGACACTGAAGCTTTCTTT.

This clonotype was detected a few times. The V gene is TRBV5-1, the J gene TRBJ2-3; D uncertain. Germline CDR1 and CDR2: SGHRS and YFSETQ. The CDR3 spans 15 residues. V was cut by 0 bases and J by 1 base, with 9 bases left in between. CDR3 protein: CASSLVRERTDTQYF. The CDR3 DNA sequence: TGCGCCAGCAGCTTGGTACGCGAACGCACAGATACGCAGTATTTT.

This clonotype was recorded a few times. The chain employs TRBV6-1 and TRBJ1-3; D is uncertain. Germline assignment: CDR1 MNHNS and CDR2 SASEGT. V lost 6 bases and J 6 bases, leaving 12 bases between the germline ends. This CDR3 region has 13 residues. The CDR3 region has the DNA TGTGCCAGCAGCCCATTGAACCTAAACACCATATATTTT. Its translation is CASSPLNLNTIYF.

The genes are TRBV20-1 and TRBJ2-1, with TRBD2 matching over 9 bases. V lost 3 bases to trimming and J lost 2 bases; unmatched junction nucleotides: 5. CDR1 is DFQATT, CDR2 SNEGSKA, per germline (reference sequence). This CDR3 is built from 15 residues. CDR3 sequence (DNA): TGCAGTGCTAGTTATGCGGGGGGGCCCTACAATGAGCAGTTCTTC. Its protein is CSASYAGGPYNEQFF.

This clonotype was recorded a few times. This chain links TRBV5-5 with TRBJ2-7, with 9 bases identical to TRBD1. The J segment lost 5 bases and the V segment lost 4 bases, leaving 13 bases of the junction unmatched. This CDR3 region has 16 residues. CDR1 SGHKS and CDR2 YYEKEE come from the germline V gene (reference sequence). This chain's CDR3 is CASSARGQGKIDEQYF. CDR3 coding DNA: TGTGCCAGCAGCGCCCGCGGACAGGGGAAAATTGACGAGCAGTACTTC.

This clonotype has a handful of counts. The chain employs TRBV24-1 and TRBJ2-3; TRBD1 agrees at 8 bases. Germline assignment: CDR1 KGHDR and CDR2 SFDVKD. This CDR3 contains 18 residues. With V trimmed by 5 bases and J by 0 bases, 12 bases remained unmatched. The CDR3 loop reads CATSGGAGGASSTDTQYF. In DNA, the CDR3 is TGTGCCACCAGTGGAGGGGCAGGGGGCGCCTCTAGCACAGATACGCAGTATTTT.

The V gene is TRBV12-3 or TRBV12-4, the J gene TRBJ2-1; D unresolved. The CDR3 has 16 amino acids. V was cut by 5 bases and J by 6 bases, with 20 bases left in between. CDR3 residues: CASSLSTGFSRNEQFF. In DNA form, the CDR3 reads TGTGCCAGCAGTCTCTCAACCGGGTTCAGCCGCAATGAGCAGTTCTTC.